The source of this T cell receptor beta chain is a study of neoadjuvant anti-PD-1 for oral cavity cancer. Study background: Patients mostly received three to four biweekly nivolumab doses at 3 mg/kg before surgery.

Blood libraries mostly used around 500 ng genomic DNA, six replicates each. Clones were sequenced by immunoSEQ multiplex PCR, and TCRdb holds only the in-frame ones, with some missing. The sample yields 11,000 to 15,000 clones, 71% seen once. V was pared by 7 bases and J by 5 bases, with 8 bases of the junction left unmatched. This CDR3 has 13 residues. CDR1 and CDR2 from the germline V gene are SGHRS and YFSETQ. This sequence was found in a person aged 35-79 years with oral cavity squamous cell carcinoma. Material: PBMCs, obtained before nivolumab (anti-PD-1) treatment. The V call is TRBV5-1, the J call TRBJ1-1; 7 nucleotides line up with TRBD1. The CDR3 spells CASHRGSGTEAFF. The CDR3 DNA sequence: TGCGCCAGCCACAGGGGCTCGGGGACTGAAGCTTTCTTT.